In its sample, the clone carrying this TCR beta chain was seen once. This sample stems from a study of shared clonotypes between healthy human individuals. Produced via immunoSEQ multiplex PCR; TCRdb's table is partial and in-frame only. The data show fewer than 3 million clones, around 93% seen once. The CDR3 runs 15 residues. CDR1 and CDR2 from the germline V gene are SEHNR and FQNEAQ (reference sequence). V was clipped by 5 bases and J by 1 base, with 14 bases between them. This TCR was recovered from a man aged 18 to 30 in good health. Some clones in this sample may be carry-over from other donors' samples. V gene TRBV7-9 combines with J gene TRBJ1-1; no firm D call. The source material was naive CD4+ T cells from PBMCs. As for subset: CD45RA+ positively selected. CDR3 nucleotide sequence: TGTGCCAGCAGCCCAAGAGGACGGGGGAACACTGAAGCTTTCTTT. This codes for CASSPRGRGNTEAFF.